A selection of T cell receptor beta chains follows, all from one sample in a study of shared clonotypes between healthy human individuals. TCRdb keeps only in-frame clones here, not all; method: immunoSEQ multiplex PCR. Among some 2.4 million clones listed, over 85% were seen once. The sequenced material came from naive CD4+ T cells from PBMCs. The receptor source for this set is a man aged 18 to 30 in good health. Some clones in this sample may be carry-over from other donors' samples. CDR3s include the opening cysteine and the closing phenylalanine or tryptophan. A D gene is named only where the DNA matches it firmly. Clone size is shown for a subset of rows, as once, few, many or a class of expanded clone.

-,TRBJ2-5,TRBV5-1,TRBD2,TGCGCCAGCAGCTTTGTGGCTAGCGGGGTCCAAGAGACCCAGTACTTC,CASSFVASGVQETQYF
-,TRBJ2-3,TRBV5-1,-,TGCGCCAGCAGCTTTCGCCAGAACACAGATACGCAGTATTTT,CASSFRQNTDTQYF
-,TRBJ1-2,TRBV28,-,TGTGCCAGCAGTCTGGATGTTTTTTCGGGAGGCGGCTACACCTTC,CASSLDVFSGGGYTF
-,TRBJ1-5,TRBV6-1,-,TGTGCCAGCAGTGATGGGACACGTAGCAATCAGCCCCAGCATTTT,CASSDGTRSNQPQHF
-,TRBJ2-3,TRBV9,TRBD2,TGTGCCAGCAGCGTAGTAGCTAGCGGGACCTTCACAGATACGCAGTATTTT,CASSVVASGTFTDTQYF
-,TRBJ2-1,TRBV30,-,TGTGCCTGGAGTGGAGGGGCCGGCTACAATGAGCAGTTCTTC,CAWSGGAGYNEQFF
-,TRBJ2-7,TRBV5-3,TRBD2,TGTGCCAGAAGCTTGGTTGCCTCGACTAGCCTCTACGAGCAGTACTTC,CARSLVASTSLYEQYF
once,TRBJ1-5,TRBV5-1,-,TGCGCCAGCAGCTTGGCCCCGAGACAGCCCCAGCATTTT,CASSLAPRQPQHF
once,TRBJ2-7,TRBV9,TRBD1,TGTGCCAGCAGTCCGGACAGGTACGAGCAGTACTTC,CASSPDRYEQYF
-,TRBJ2-1,TRBV6-1,-,TGTGCCAGCAGTTTTACGGGGGCTACCTACAATGAGCAGTTCTTC,CASSFTGATYNEQFF
-,TRBJ1-4,TRBV18,-,TGTGCCAGCTTGGGGAGCCCTAATGAAAAACTGTTTTTT,CASLGSPNEKLFF
-,TRBJ2-1,TRBV7-2,TRBD2,TGTGCCAGCAGCTCCAGACTAGCGGGTAGAGAGCAGTTCTTC,CASSSRLAGREQFF
-,TRBJ1-2,TRBV5-4,-,TGTGCCAGCAGCTCCGGTGGGGCGGCGGCTAACTATGGCTACACCTTC,CASSSGGAAANYGYTF
-,TRBJ2-7,TRBV10-1,-,TGCGCCAGCAGTGAGTCCTCCAGCCCGTCGAACTTC,CASSESSSPSNF
-,TRBJ2-7,TRBV5-1,-,TGCGCCAGCAGCCCCCGGGACGGCGGCGACGAGCAGTACTTC,CASSPRDGGDEQYF
-,TRBJ2-1,TRBV4-2,TRBD2,TGTGCCAGCAGCAGACCGGGACTAGCGGGAGACGAGCAGTTCTTC,CASSRPGLAGDEQFF
-,TRBJ2-7,TRBV5-1,TRBD2,TGCGCCAGCAGCCTGGGGGGACTAGCGGGAGAGTCCTACGAGCAGTACTTC,CASSLGGLAGESYEQYF
-,TRBJ1-1,TRBV28,-,TGTGCCAGCCGGGTTCGGGGCGACACTGAAGCTTTCTTT,CASRVRGDTEAFF
-,TRBJ2-3,TRBV5-1,TRBD2,TGCGCCAGCAGCTTGGTCAGCGGGGACACAGATACGCAGTATTTT,CASSLVSGDTDTQYF
-,TRBJ2-7,TRBV5-4,-,TGTGCCAGCAGCTTGGGAGGGCTGGCAGGGGATTACGAGCAGTACTTC,CASSLGGLAGDYEQYF
once,TRBJ2-5,TRBV6-1,-,TGTGCCAGCAGTGAATCGCACTACCCCCAAGACCAAGAGACCCAGTACTTC,CASSESHYPQDQETQYF
-,TRBJ2-3,TRBV7-9,TRBD1,TGTGCCAGCAGCCCGGGACAGGCTAGCACAGATACGCAGTATTTT,CASSPGQASTDTQYF
-,TRBJ2-2,TRBV5-1,TRBD1,TGCGCCAGCAGCTTGACAAAGGACAGGGTTAACACCGGGGAGCTGTTTTTT,CASSLTKDRVNTGELFF
-,TRBJ2-5,TRBV7-9,TRBD2,TGTGCCAGCACCCACGCGGGGGGGTGGGAGACCCAGTACTTC,CASTHAGGWETQYF
-,TRBJ1-1,TRBV28,-,TGTGCCAGCAGCGGAGGGGTTAACACTGAAGCTTTCTTT,CASSGGVNTEAFF
-,TRBJ2-5,TRBV5-1,-,TGCGCCAGCAGCCTCCTGGAAGAGACCCAGTACTTC,CASSLLEETQYF
-,TRBJ1-4,TRBV4-2,-,TGTGCCAGCAGCCAAGTTGGTCGCAGGGCGCGAGGTGAAAAACTGTTTTTT,CASSQVGRRARGEKLFF
-,TRBJ2-5,TRBV28,-,TGTGCCAGCAGTTCGGGCCTTGGAAAAGCCCAAGAGACCCAGTACTTC,CASSSGLGKAQETQYF
-,TRBJ2-1,TRBV6-1,-,TGTGTCAGCAGTGAAGCCCTACCTCACGAGCAGTTCTTC,CVSSEALPHEQFF